Shown below are 17 T cell receptor beta chains from a single sample sequenced in a study of cytomegalovirus exposure and HLA in healthy donors. The PCR employed 60 Vbeta primers together with 13 Jbeta primers. Using immunoSEQ multiplex PCR, the repertoire was profiled, and TCRdb retains in-frame clones only, with some absent. Among around 61,000 clones, about 89% were seen once, and the ten largest hold 1.5%. Material for sequencing was PBMCs. All receptors come from a man in his thirties or forties in good health and CMV-seropositive.

This clone was observed a single time. The V call is TRBV6-5, the J call TRBJ1-1; 7 bases line up with TRBD1. J lost 3 bases, V lost 5 bases, and 3 bases had no gene match. The CDR3 is 13 amino acids. From germline, CDR1 is MNHEY and CDR2 SVGAGI. CDR3 amino acids: CASSEGAHTEAFF. The CDR3 coding sequence is TGTGCCAGCAGTGAGGGGGCGCACACTGAAGCTTTCTTT.

This chain links TRBV6-5 with TRBJ1-5, with D possibly TRBD1 on 5 matching bases. The CDR3 covers 14 residues. V was pared by 5 bases and J by 2 bases, with 10 bases between. Germline V gives CDR1 MNHEY, CDR2 SVGAGI. This CDR3 is CASSPGFGNQPQHF. The CDR3 coding sequence is TGTGCCAGCAGTCCAGGGTTTGGCAATCAGCCCCAGCATTTT.

The chain employs TRBV27 and TRBJ2-1, with D hard to call. Germline CDR1 MNHEY, CDR2 SMNVEV (reference sequence). The CDR3 contains 13 residues. The germline V and J ends were trimmed by 3 bases and 2 bases, with 5 bases remaining between them. CDR3: CASSFSTYNEQFF. The DNA for the CDR3 is TGTGCCAGCAGTTTTTCTACCTACAATGAGCAGTTCTTC.

The chain is built from TRBV7-2 and TRBJ2-3, with 16 bases identical to TRBD2. CDR1 SGHTA and CDR2 FQGNSA come from the germline V gene. The CDR3 totals 17 residues. The junction had 2 bases not matched to a gene; V was cut back by 3 bases and J by 2 bases. CDR3 nucleotide sequence: TGTGCCAGCAGCTTCGGGACTAGCGGGAGGGCCACAGATACGCAGTATTTT. This translates into CASSFGTSGRATDTQYF. The whole variable domain, filled in from reference TRBV7-2 and TRBJ2-3, reads GAGVSQSPSNKVTEKGKDVELRCDPISGHTALYWYRQSLGQGLEFLIYFQGNSAPDKSGLPSDRFSAERTGGSVSTLTIQRTQQEDSAVYLCASSFGTSGRATDTQYFGPGTRLTVL.

V usage is TRBV29-1 and J usage is TRBJ2-5; 8 bases agree with TRBD2. Germline loops: CDR1 SQVTM, CDR2 ANQGSEA. Trimming took 7 bases from V and 5 from J; bases not matched to a gene: 9. This CDR3 is built from 13 residues. CDR3 amino acids: CSAYWTSWETQYF. CDR3 DNA sequence: TGCAGCGCCTACTGGACTAGCTGGGAGACCCAGTACTTC.

The gene calls are TRBV7-9 and TRBJ2-6; 10 bases align to TRBD2. This CDR3 comprises 19 residues. CDR1 is SEHNR, CDR2 FQNEAQ, per germline (reference sequence). Trimming cost V 2 bases and J 2 bases; bases outside gene matches: 9. The CDR3 loop reads CASSLWSASGSAGANVLTF. The DNA of the CDR3 is TGTGCCAGCAGCTTATGGTCGGCTAGCGGGAGTGCTGGGGCCAACGTCCTGACTTTC.

The chain couples TRBV19 to TRBJ2-2; D gene ambiguous. The CDR3 loop spans 16 amino acids. The germline gives CDR1 LNHDA, CDR2 SQIVND (reference sequence). V was pared by 6 bases and J by 4 bases, with 18 bases between. CDR3 in DNA: TGTGCCAGTAGCCGGTCACTTAGTTCCTCCACCGGGGAGCTGTTTTTT. Translating gives CASSRSLSSSTGELFF.

The gene calls are TRBV2 and TRBJ1-5; TRBD1 matches at 7 bases. CDR3 length: 15 residues. V lost 2 bases and J lost 6; bases outside the gene matches: 7. The germline V gene encodes CDR1 SNHLY and CDR2 FYNNEI. CDR3 loop: CASSENRGVGQPQHF. The CDR3 DNA reads as TGTGCCAGCAGTGAAAACAGGGGAGTCGGTCAGCCCCAGCATTTT.

This clone is a singleton in its sample. The chain employs TRBV27 and TRBJ2-1; TRBD1 aligns across 10 bases. The trim removed 2 bases at V and 7 bases at J, leaving 5 bases unmatched. The CDR3 totals 15 residues. Germline CDR1 MNHEY, CDR2 SMNVEV (reference sequence). The chain's CDR3 is CASSLLDRGRNEQFF. CDR3 DNA: TGTGCCAGCAGTTTACTAGACAGGGGGCGAAATGAGCAGTTCTTC.

V and J are TRBV5-4 and TRBJ1-1; 8 nucleotides agree with TRBD1. The CDR3 consists of 15 residues. Germline CDR1 and CDR2: SGHNT and YYREEE (reference sequence). Trimming took 4 bases from V and 11 from J; bases not matched to a gene: 16. The CDR3 reads CASSPEGDRRVVAFF. Here the CDR3 DNA reads TGTGCCAGCAGCCCGGAGGGGGACAGGAGGGTTGTGGCTTTCTTT.

V usage is TRBV30 and J usage is TRBJ1-2, with 7 nucleotides matching TRBD1. Unmatched junction bases numbered 7, after V lost 7 bases and J lost 8 bases. The V gene's germline CDR1 is GTSNPN and CDR2 SVGIG (reference sequence). CDR3 length: 11 residues. CDR3 DNA: TGTGCCTCCCCTCGACAGGGAGGCTACACCTTC. Its protein is CASPRQGGYTF.

The chain links TRBV6-5 to TRBJ2-5; 7 bases are shared with TRBD2. V lost 8 bases and J lost 3; bases outside the gene matches: 3. Germline V gene data show CDR1 as MNHEY and CDR2 as SVGAGI. This CDR3 is built from 12 residues. In DNA, the CDR3 is TGTGCCAGCGGGGAGGGAGAAGAGACCCAGTACTTC. It specifies CASGEGEETQYF.

This sequence joins TRBV19 and TRBJ1-5; TRBD1 is a possible D gene (6 bases). The CDR3 is 16 residues long. Germline V gene sequence: CDR1 LNHDA, CDR2 SQIVND (reference sequence). Trimming removed 4 bases at V and 0 bases at J, with 13 bases between. CDR3 in DNA: TGTGCCAGTAGTACTGACAGGTTAGCTAGCAATCAGCCCCAGCATTTT. Translation: CASSTDRLASNQPQHF.

This clone came up once. The germline gene is not matched at one end of the junction; a read error may be the cause. V gene TRBV7-9 combines with J gene TRBJ2-7; no definite D call. The CDR3 is 12 amino acids. Germline CDR1 is SEHNR and CDR2 is FQNEAQ (reference sequence). The CDR3 DNA reads TGTTCCAGCAGCTTATGGTCGGGCGAGCAGTACTTC. This translates into CSSSLWSGEQYF.

V usage is TRBV11-2 and J usage is TRBJ1-1, with TRBD1 matching over 9 bases. The CDR3 consists of 15 residues. V was pared by 6 bases and J by 1 base, with 6 bases of the junction left unmatched. Germline CDR1 and CDR2: SGHAT and FQNNGV. DNA for the CDR3: TGTGCCAGCAGATCTATACAGGGGGCGAACACTGAAGCTTTCTTT. Its protein product is CASRSIQGANTEAFF.

This clone was observed once. The chain couples TRBV18 to TRBJ2-3; 8 positions match TRBD2. V shed 3 bases, J shed 6 bases, and the junction held 8 bases outside the gene matches. The CDR3 sequence is 15 residues long. CDR1 and CDR2 (germline): KGHSH, LQKENI. The CDR3: CASSPRAGAPDTQYF. The CDR3 nucleotides are TGTGCCAGCTCACCTCGAGCGGGAGCCCCGGATACGCAGTATTTT.

This chain uses TRBV11-1 with TRBJ2-2; 8 bases fit TRBD2. This CDR3 comprises 18 residues. Germline assignment: CDR1 SGHAT and CDR2 FQDESV (reference sequence). The ends lost 5 bases at V and 6 bases at J; junction bases unmatched: 17. This chain's CDR3 is CASSQTSAGAGGAGELFF. The CDR3 DNA reads TGTGCCAGCAGCCAAACATCCGCGGGAGCCGGGGGGGCCGGGGAGCTGTTTTTT.